This section outlines one TCR beta chain sequence together with its context. V trimming: 10 bases; J trimming: 0 bases; junction bases outside the gene matches: 8. The CDR3 totals 15 residues. Germline-derived CDR1 and CDR2 are LGHNA and YSLEER. The entry originates in a study of cytomegalovirus exposure and HLA in healthy donors. The PCR employed 60 Vbeta primers together with 13 Jbeta primers. TCRdb keeps only in-frame clones here, not all; method: immunoSEQ multiplex PCR. The data show more than 200,000 clones, with about 74% seen just once and roughly a sixth held by the top ten. V is TRBV4-3 and J is TRBJ2-3; 9 positions match TRBD2. The receptor was derived from a man aged 35-49 years in good health and CMV-seronegative. The source material was PBMCs. CDR3 in amino acids: CATSTSGISTDTQYF. In DNA, the CDR3 is TGCGCCACCTCGACTAGCGGAATTAGCACAGATACGCAGTATTTT.